The subject of this entry is one T cell receptor beta chain. This sample is drawn from a study of blood T cell repertoires in COVID-19. At the level of the study: The study drew acute and convalescent COVID-19 samples from the United States, Italy and Spain. In each case, the material was cDNA or gDNA derived from T cells, B-cell-depleted T cells, or PBMCs.

Authors' data handling: Estimation of nucleated cell counts relied on the amplification of reference gene primers. Measured with immunoSEQ multiplex PCR; TCRdb has only the in-frame clones, and not every one. For V, J and clone size, that table is used; D and trimming come from the DNA. Here the sample spans about 140,000 clones, under 85% being singletons. V lost 4 bases, J lost 2 bases, and 8 bases stayed unmatched. Germline V CDR1 and CDR2: MNHEY, SVGAGI. The CDR3 is made up of 15 amino acids. The chain recombines TRBV6-5 with TRBJ2-7; 7 bases are a match to TRBD1. This TCR came from a human donor in a cohort sampled during active COVID-19. The sequencing sample was made of peripheral blood. The CDR3 DNA reads as TGTGCCAGCAGTTCCGACAGGGTCGTAACCTACGAGCAGTACTTC. Residues: CASSSDRVVTYEQYF.